This T cell receptor (beta chain) stems from a study of cytomegalovirus exposure and HLA in healthy donors. The PCR ran on 60 Vbeta and 13 Jbeta primers. The method was immunoSEQ multiplex PCR; TCRdb's version includes in-frame clones alone and lacks a portion of them. The repertoire holds under 100,000 clones, with around 79% as singletons. Study-level findings and limits: Later, TCR association rates were found to vary by HLA locus, highest for DRB1 and lowest for HLA-C.

The V gene's germline CDR1 is LGHNA and CDR2 YSLEER. CDR3 length equals 20 residues. The ends lost 1 base at V and 4 bases at J; junction bases unmatched: 18. In the case of this clone: Its antigen is unidentified.

The sequence came from a man aged 25 to 45 in good health and CMV-seronegative. Sequenced input: PBMCs. The genes are TRBV4-3 and TRBJ2-5; the match to TRBD2 covers 10 bases. CDR3 nucleotides: TGCGCCAGCAGCCAAGCCCCGGAGACTAGCGGGTTCTCACCCTCAGAGACCCAGTACTTC. Protein sequence: CASSQAPETSGFSPSETQYF.